These 5 T cell receptor beta chains were sequenced from one sample in a study of T cell repertoires in cytomegalovirus infection. Antigens for these TCRs are unknown. TCRdb reprocessed the reads via MiXCR and lists one record per CDR3 protein. The table lists tens of thousands of distinct CDR3 sequences, roughly a fifth of them singletons, with roughly two thirds in the top ten. The sequences come from CD8+ T cells from cultured PBMCs, collected from culture after CMV antigen stimulation. The receptors were gathered from a human donor in good health (CMV status not recorded). Some clones in this sample may be carry-over from other donors' samples.

This clonotype was found a few times. The chain joins TRBV7-9 to TRBJ2-5; TRBD1 agrees at 8 bases. Germline values: CDR1 SEHNR, CDR2 FQNEAQ (reference sequence). The ends lost 5 bases at V and 5 bases at J; junction bases unmatched: 10. The CDR3 is 15 amino acids. CDR3 bases: TGTGCCAGCAGCCCCAGGACAGGGTCAGGGGAGACCCAGTACTTC. As protein: CASSPRTGSGETQYF. The entire variable domain, with the rest obtained from reference TRBV7-9 and TRBJ2-5, is as follows: DTGVSQNPRHKITKRGQNVTFRCDPISEHNRLYWYRQTLGQGPEFLTYFQNEAQLEKSRLLSDRFSAERPKGSFSTLEIQRTEQGDSAMYLCASSPRTGSGETQYFGPGTRLLVL.

The gene calls are TRBV6-2 or TRBV6-3 and TRBJ2-1; 10 bases are a match to TRBD2. Trimming removed 6 bases from V and 15 bases from J; junction bases left unmatched: 5. CDR1 and CDR2 (germline): MNHEY, SVGEGT. This CDR3 comprises 11 residues. CDR3: CASSEGLARFF. CDR3 in DNA: TGTGCCAGCAGCGAGGGACTAGCGCGGTTCTTC.

The V gene is TRBV12-3 or TRBV12-4, the J gene TRBJ2-1; a weak D match, TRBD2 (6 bases). The CDR3 has 16 amino acids. The ends were cut back, 6 bases at V and 5 bases at J, with 20 bases in the middle. The DNA of the CDR3 is TGTGCCAGCAGCCGACTAGGCGGATCCATGCACAATGAGCAGTTCTTC. This sequence encodes CASSRLGGSMHNEQFF.

This clonotype was observed a few times. The gene calls are TRBV12-3 or TRBV12-4 and TRBJ2-2; D is possibly TRBD2 (6 bases). The CDR3 consists of 12 residues. V was trimmed by 6 bases and J by 11 bases, leaving 13 bases between them. CDR3 in amino acids: CASSPGSQELFF. The CDR3 nucleotides are TGTGCCAGCAGCCCCGGGAGCCAAGAGCTGTTTTTT.

The chain recombines TRBV6-5 with TRBJ2-3; 12 bases are shared with TRBD2. This CDR3 region has 17 residues. CDR1 is MNHEY and CDR2 is SVGAGI in the germline V gene. V shed 0 bases and J 3 bases; nucleotides not matched to a gene: 4. DNA of the CDR3: TGTGCCAGCAGTTACTCGGCTAGCGGGGGGGCAACAGATACGCAGTATTTT. Translated, it gives CASSYSASGGATDTQYF.